This TCR beta chain emerged from a study of T cell repertoires in cytomegalovirus infection. The ends lost 2 bases at V and 4 bases at J; junction bases unmatched: 3. Per germline, CDR1 MDHEN and CDR2 SYDVKM. The length of the CDR3 is 16 residues. TCRdb re-analysed the reads in MiXCR, keeping a single row per CDR3 protein. This repertoire shows approximately 700,000 distinct CDR3 sequences, 35% to 45% found once; its top ten account for roughly 2.9%. The sample taken for sequencing was PBMCs. The origin of this receptor is a human donor in good health (CMV status not recorded). Some clones in this sample may be carry-over from other donors' samples. The rearrangement uses TRBV28 and TRBJ1-4; 11 nucleotides line up with TRBD1. The CDR3 DNA is TGTGCCAGCAGTTTAGGGGACAGGGGGAATAATGAAAAACTGTTTTTT. Translated: CASSLGDRGNNEKLFF.